This note documents a single T cell receptor beta chain sequence. Clones were read by immunoSEQ multiplex PCR, and TCRdb kept only the in-frame ones, dropping some. The sample shows approximately 470,000 clones, 81% of them seen only once. CDR1 SGHNT and CDR2 YYREEE come from the germline V gene (reference sequence). CDR3 size: 15 residues. V trimming: 2 bases; J trimming: 6 bases; junction bases outside the gene matches: 7. These data originate in a study of shared clonotypes between healthy human individuals. The sequencing input was PBMCs. The rearrangement uses TRBV5-4 and TRBJ2-1; TRBD2 agrees at 8 bases. This TCR was recovered from a woman between 40 and 55 years old in good health. Some clones in this sample may be carry-over from other donors' samples. The CDR3 nucleotides read TGTGCCAGCAGCTTCGAGCGGGAGACTTCCAATGAGCAGTTCTTC. As protein: CASSFERETSNEQFF.